One and the same sample provided the 26 T cell receptor beta chains below, sequenced in a study of shared clonotypes between healthy human individuals. Profiled with immunoSEQ multiplex PCR; TCRdb holds only in-frame clones, not every one. Here the sample spans some 2.4 million clones, 93% being singletons. The sample comprised naive CD4+ T cells from PBMCs. Subset described: CD45RA+ positively selected. These receptors all come from a young man in good health. Some clones in this sample may be carry-over from other donors' samples.

The chain employs TRBV5-4 and TRBJ2-4; D possibly uses TRBD1 or TRBD2 (5 bases each). This CDR3 region has 13 residues. Per germline, CDR1 SGHNT and CDR2 YYREEE (reference sequence). V was clipped by 4 bases and J by 14 bases, with 19 bases between them. The CDR3 spells CASSLRGPQVEYF. CDR3 bases: TGTGCCAGCAGCCTACGGGGACCCCAGGTCGAGTACTTC.

This clone was seen once. The chain combines TRBV28 with TRBJ2-5; D might be TRBD1 (6 bases). CDR3 length: 12 amino acids. The germline V gene encodes CDR1 MDHEN and CDR2 SYDVKM. V lost 8 bases, J lost 7 bases, and 14 bases lay in between. CDR3 nucleotide sequence: TGTGCCAGCGGCCTGCTACAGGGGACCCAGTACTTC. The encoded protein is CASGLLQGTQYF.

The chain is built from TRBV5-1 and TRBJ2-7; perhaps D is TRBD1 or TRBD2 (6 bases each). Germline V gene lookup returns CDR1 SGHRS and CDR2 YFSETQ. V shed 4 bases and J shed 2 bases, with 10 bases lying between them. The CDR3 length is 13 residues. The CDR3 DNA is TGCGCCAGCAGCCGAGGGGGGCCCTACGAGCAGTACTTC. Translating gives CASSRGGPYEQYF.

The V and J genes are TRBV7-3 and TRBJ1-1; D is possibly TRBD1 (5 bases). Trimming shortened V by 4 bases and J by 5 bases, and 17 bases separated the two germline ends. This CDR3 has 15 residues. CDR1 is SGHTA and CDR2 is FQGTGA in the germline V gene. As DNA, the CDR3 is TGTGCCAGCAGCTGGTCAGGGAGAGGTTATACTGAAGCTTTCTTT. It codes for CASSWSGRGYTEAFF.

This chain uses TRBV28 with TRBJ2-4; 11 bases match TRBD2. The CDR3 totals 15 residues. Germline values: CDR1 MDHEN, CDR2 SYDVKM. V dropped 4 bases and J dropped 3; count of bases not matched to a gene: 2. CDR3: CASSSLAGGKNIQYF. CDR3 sequence (DNA): TGTGCCAGCAGTTCCCTAGCGGGGGGCAAAAACATTCAGTACTTC.

This chain connects TRBV28 to TRBJ1-6; no clear D gene. V lost 6 bases and J 7 bases, leaving 16 bases between the germline ends. The germline V gene has CDR1 MDHEN and CDR2 SYDVKM. This CDR3 spans 15 amino acids. CDR3 sequence: CASRPTLGANSPLHF. As DNA, the CDR3 is TGTGCCAGCAGACCTACCCTGGGCGCGAATTCACCCCTCCACTTT.

CDR3 protein: CASSQRDRGYYGYTF. The CDR3 DNA is TGTGCCAGCAGCCAAAGAGACAGGGGGTACTATGGCTACACCTTC. This chain uses TRBV4-2 with TRBJ1-2; 9 bases fit TRBD1. V lost 2 bases to trimming and J lost 3 bases; unmatched junction nucleotides: 4. The CDR3 consists of 15 residues. Germline CDR1 reads LGHNA; CDR2 reads YNFKEQ.

V and J are TRBV2 and TRBJ1-2; D possibly corresponds to TRBD1 (6 bases). V lost 2 bases and J lost 1, with 8 bases in between. The CDR3 spans 14 residues. Germline lookup yields CDR1 SNHLY and CDR2 FYNNEI. In DNA form, the CDR3 reads TGTGCCAGCAGTGAAAGGGGGATTAACTATGGCTACACCTTC. Translated: CASSERGINYGYTF.

The chain has TRBV5-1 and TRBJ2-5, with 7 bases that match TRBD1. After removal of 0 bases from V and 5 bases from J, the junction contained 7 bases not matched to a gene. The length of the CDR3 is 15 residues. Germline lookup yields CDR1 SGHRS and CDR2 YFSETQ. This CDR3 reads CASSLGDSHGETQYF. CDR3 bases: TGCGCCAGCAGCTTGGGGGACAGCCATGGGGAGACCCAGTACTTC. Full variable domain (rest looked up from reference TRBV5-1 and TRBJ2-5): KAGVTQTPRYLIKTRGQQVTLSCSPISGHRSVSWYQQTPGQGLQFLFEYFSETQRNKGNFPGRFSGRQFSNSRSEMNVSTLELGDSALYLCASSLGDSHGETQYFGPGTRLLVL.

This clone is a singleton in its sample. This rearrangement joins TRBV6-5 to TRBJ1-2; D is unclear. CDR3 length: 13 residues. With 0 bases removed from V and 7 bases from J, the gap between germline ends came to 9 bases. Germline V CDR1 and CDR2: MNHEY, SVGAGI. This chain's CDR3 is CASSYSAASGYTF. The CDR3 region has the DNA TGTGCCAGCAGTTACTCCGCAGCCTCTGGCTACACCTTC.

The gene calls are TRBV6-5 and TRBJ2-6; D uncertain. CDR3 size: 15 residues. Trimming took off 5 bases at V and 0 bases at J, with 8 bases between the two ends. Germline values: CDR1 MNHEY, CDR2 SVGAGI. CDR3 sequence: CASSLGISGANVLTF. Here the CDR3 DNA reads TGTGCCAGCAGTCTTGGGATCTCTGGGGCCAACGTCCTGACTTTC.

V is TRBV19 and J is TRBJ1-5; D unresolved. The CDR3 consists of 13 residues. Germline V lookup: CDR1 LNHDA, CDR2 SQIVND (reference sequence). Trimming cost V 3 bases and J 3 bases, with 6 bases left between them. Written as DNA, the CDR3 is TGTGCCAGTAGTATGAAATCCAATCAGCCCCAGCATTTT. Translating it yields CASSMKSNQPQHF.

This clone was seen only once. Other DNA sequences in the sample encode the same CDR3. The chain employs TRBV29-1 and TRBJ2-7; 8 bases agree with TRBD1. CDR3 length: 13 amino acids. V gave up 6 bases and J gave up 1 base; unmatched junction bases: 5. The V gene's germline CDR1 is SQVTM and CDR2 ANQGSEA. This CDR3 reads CSVATGGSYEQYF. As DNA, the CDR3 is TGCAGCGTCGCAACAGGGGGATCCTACGAGCAGTACTTC.

The J gene is TRBJ2-7, the V gene TRBV9; D gene unclear. Trimming shortened V by 4 bases and J by 6 bases, and 8 bases separated the two germline ends. Germline lookup yields CDR1 SGDLS and CDR2 YYNGEE. The CDR3 has 11 amino acids. In nucleotides, the CDR3 is TGTGCCAGCAGCCCATCTGGCGAGCAGTACTTC. The encoded protein is CASSPSGEQYF.

V is TRBV19 and J is TRBJ1-5; 7 positions agree with TRBD1. With V trimmed by 7 bases and J by 3 bases, 3 bases remained unmatched. This CDR3 has 13 residues. Looked up from germline, CDR1 is LNHDA and CDR2 is SQIVND (reference sequence). The CDR3: CASTRGLNQPQHF. DNA of the CDR3: TGTGCCAGTACGAGGGGGCTCAATCAGCCCCAGCATTTT.

The V gene is TRBV15, the J gene TRBJ1-4; D is perhaps TRBD1 (5 bases). The CDR3 totals 16 residues. The V and J ends lost 3 bases and 13 bases respectively, with 24 bases between them. CDR1 and CDR2 (germline): LNHNV, YYDKDF (reference sequence). CDR3: CATSSNNRPSSSGLFF. The CDR3 DNA follows: TGTGCCACCAGCAGCAATAACAGGCCCAGTTCCAGCGGACTGTTTTTT.

V usage is TRBV10-3 and J usage is TRBJ1-3, with D tentatively TRBD1 (5 bases). The CDR3 totals 13 residues. Germline CDR1 is ENHRY and CDR2 is SYGVKD. Trimming removed 11 bases at V and 2 bases at J, with 13 bases between. This chain's CDR3 is CAATGDPGNTIYF. The CDR3 bases are TGTGCCGCGACGGGGGACCCTGGAAACACCATATATTTT.

This clone was seen only a few times. J is TRBJ2-2 and V is TRBV9; D may be TRBD1 (5 bases). CDR1 is SGDLS, CDR2 YYNGEE, per germline. V was cut by 0 bases and J by 9 bases, with 9 bases left in between. The CDR3 is made up of 13 amino acids. CDR3: CASSVEQGRELFF. The CDR3 DNA is TGTGCCAGCAGCGTAGAGCAGGGAAGGGAGCTGTTTTTT.

This rearrangement joins TRBV5-1 to TRBJ2-7; 7 bases are a match to TRBD2. The length of the CDR3 is 15 residues. Trimming at V came to 4 bases and at J to 6 bases, leaving 13 bases not matched to a gene. The germline gives CDR1 SGHRS, CDR2 YFSETQ. In DNA, the CDR3 is TGCGCCAGCAGCCGGGAGACTAGCTGGATGGTCGAGCAGTACTTC. Amino acids: CASSRETSWMVEQYF.

The chain uses TRBV7-3 and TRBJ1-5, with D uncertain. The CDR3 runs 11 residues. Germline CDR1 SGHTA, CDR2 FQGTGA. Between the trimmed V and J ends, which lost 5 bases and 10 bases, there was a span of 9 bases. The CDR3 sequence is CASSAEGPQHF. The CDR3 nucleotides read TGTGCCAGCAGCGCCGAGGGTCCCCAGCATTTT. Full variable domain (remainder filled in from reference TRBV7-3 and TRBJ1-5): GAGVSQTPSNKVTEKGKYVELRCDPISGHTALYWYRQSLGQGPEFLIYFQGTGAADDSGLPNDRFFAVRPEGSVSTLKIQRTERGDSAVYLCASSAEGPQHFGDGTRLSIL.

Remarks on this clone: The sample carries other DNA sequences with the same CDR3. V gene TRBV5-1 combines with J gene TRBJ2-7; no reliable D call. This CDR3 is 14 amino acids long. Germline CDR1 is SGHRS and CDR2 is YFSETQ. Trimming left V 0 bases short and J 1 base short, with 8 bases between. CDR3 residues: CASSLAPPSYEQYF. CDR3 nucleotides: TGCGCCAGCAGCTTGGCACCGCCGTCCTACGAGCAGTACTTC.

J is TRBJ1-1 and V is TRBV6-1; possibly TRBD1 for D (6 bases). The CDR3 runs to 15 residues. Trimming pared 2 bases from V and 4 bases from J, leaving 14 bases between. Germline values: CDR1 MNHNS, CDR2 SASEGT. The CDR3 coding sequence is TGTGCCAGCAGTGAAAAGGGGGTACAGGGCACTGAAGCTTTCTTT. Translating gives CASSEKGVQGTEAFF.

A remark on this clone: The same CDR3 can be traced to other DNA sequences in this sample. The chain employs TRBV30 and TRBJ1-1; D is undetermined. This CDR3 has 10 amino acids. From germline, CDR1 is GTSNPN and CDR2 SVGIG (reference sequence). Trimming removed 2 bases at V and 7 bases at J, with 5 bases between. The CDR3 nucleotides read TGTGCCTGGAGTCGGGTTGAAGCTTTCTTT. Protein sequence: CAWSRVEAFF.

The CDR3 region has the DNA TGTGCCAGCAGCCTTACGACAGGGCGGTATGGCTACACCTTC. Amino acids: CASSLTTGRYGYTF. The chain carries TRBV7-9 and TRBJ1-2, with 7 nucleotides matching TRBD1. Trimming at V came to 5 bases and at J to 5 bases, leaving 8 bases not matched to a gene. Germline CDR1 is SEHNR and CDR2 is FQNEAQ (reference sequence). CDR3 length: 14 amino acids.

This chain uses TRBV18 with TRBJ1-3; weak D call: TRBD1 (6 bases). This CDR3 is 14 amino acids long. V lost 2 bases and J 2 bases, leaving 7 bases between the germline ends. In germline, CDR1 is KGHSH, CDR2 LQKENI. CDR3 residues: CASSPNRAGNTIYF. As DNA, the CDR3 is TGTGCCAGCTCACCAAACAGGGCTGGAAACACCATATATTTT.

Remarks on this clone: Other DNA sequences within the sample encode an identical CDR3. V gene TRBV6-5 combines with J gene TRBJ1-1; D is unclear. This CDR3 is 14 amino acids long. Trimming stripped 6 bases from V and 1 base from J, with 12 bases between. CDR1 is MNHEY and CDR2 is SVGAGI in the germline V gene. CDR3 nucleotide sequence: TGTGCCAGCAGCCCCCCTCGGGGGAACACTGAAGCTTTCTTT. Protein: CASSPPRGNTEAFF.